The entry below gives a single TCR beta chain sequence along with its context. These data belong to a study of cytomegalovirus exposure and HLA in healthy donors. PCR employed 60 Vbeta and 13 Jbeta primers. TCRdb's copy holds only in-frame clones and misses some; the assay was immunoSEQ multiplex PCR. The profile shows about 150,000 clones, about four fifths of them singletons. V lost 0 bases and J 1 base, leaving 11 bases between the germline ends. There are 16 residues in the CDR3. CDR1 is SGHDT, CDR2 YYEEEE, per germline. This sequence was found in a man between 25 and 39 years old in good health and CMV-seropositive. Sequenced material: PBMCs. This sequence joins TRBV5-6 and TRBJ1-5, with a weak D call TRBD1 (5 bases). CDR3 region: CASSLDGGDSNQPQHF. The CDR3 nucleotides are TGTGCCAGCAGCTTGGACGGCGGGGACAGCAATCAGCCCCAGCATTTT. Using reference TRBV5-6 and TRBJ1-5 for the parts outside the CDR3, the full variable domain is DAGVTQSPTHLIKTRGQQVTLRCSPKSGHDTVSWYQQALGQGPQFIFQYYEEEERQRGNFPDRFSGHQFPNYSSELNVNALLLGDSALYLCASSLDGGDSNQPQHFGDGTRLSIL.